A selection of T cell receptor beta chains follows, all from one sample in a study of blood T cell repertoires in COVID-19. TCRdb's copy holds only in-frame clones and misses some; the assay was immunoSEQ multiplex PCR. The sample lists some 120,000 clones; about 80% were seen once. The sample consisted of peripheral blood. These receptors came from a human donor in a cohort sampled during active COVID-19. The CDR3 runs from the conserved cysteine through the conserved F or W. Fields, in order: J gene, V gene, D gene, clone size, CDR3 protein, CDR3 DNA. D genes are given only for firm matches. A clone size is listed for some rows: how often the clone was seen (once, few, many), or a class if it is expanded.

TRBJ1-1 TRBV7-9 NA NA CAISTSALAFF TGTGCCATCTCCACTAGTGCGCTGGCTTTCTTT
TRBJ1-6 TRBV28 NA NA CAAADTNSPLHF TGTGCCGCTGCGGACACAAATTCACCCCTCCACTTT
TRBJ2-5 TRBV5-1 NA NA CASSLLGSMRETQYF TGCGCCAGCAGCTTGCTCGGGAGTATGAGGGAGACCCAGTACTTC
TRBJ2-3 TRBV11-2 TRBD2 NA CASSFYGASGATDTQYF TGTGCCAGCAGCTTCTACGGGGCTAGCGGGGCCACAGATACGCAGTATTTT
TRBJ1-2 TRBV29-1 NA NA CSVEGQAFNYGYTF TGCAGCGTTGAAGGCCAGGCCTTTAACTATGGCTACACCTTC
TRBJ2-3 TRBV18 NA NA CASSPQTDTQYF TGTGCCAGCTCACCCCAGACAGATACGCAGTATTTT
TRBJ2-2 TRBV20-1 TRBD2 NA CSASSLADFNTGELFF TGCAGTGCTAGTTCCCTAGCGGACTTCAACACCGGGGAGCTGTTTTTT
TRBJ2-1 TRBV5-1 TRBD1 NA CASSLTGGAGNEQFF TGCGCCAGCAGCTTGACAGGGGGCGCGGGTAATGAGCAGTTCTTC
TRBJ2-7 TRBV25-1 NA NA CASSEYFQDIYEQYF TGTGCCAGCAGTGAATATTTTCAGGATATCTACGAGCAGTACTTC
TRBJ1-6 TRBV2 NA NA CASSPQNNSPLHF TGTGCCAGCAGCCCACAGAATAATTCACCCCTCCACTTT
TRBJ2-7 TRBV28 TRBD1 once CASSLGSGGEEQYF TGTGCCAGCAGTTTAGGGTCAGGGGGTGAGGAGCAGTACTTC
TRBJ1-1 TRBV15 TRBD1 few CATSRGGRGQATEAFF TGTGCCACCAGCAGAGGTGGCAGGGGGCAGGCCACTGAAGCTTTCTTT
TRBJ2-3 TRBV28 NA few CASSLLVRGAHTQYF TGTGCCAGCAGTTTACTTGTACGGGGGGCACATACGCAGTATTTT
TRBJ2-6 TRBV27 NA NA CASSLGGNRANVLTF TGTGCCAGCAGTTTGGGCGGGAACAGGGCCAACGTCCTGACTTTC
TRBJ2-5 TRBV9 NA NA CASSLSGQETQYF TGTGCCAGCAGCTTAAGCGGGCAAGAGACCCAGTACTTC
TRBJ1-2 TRBV7-2 TRBD1 NA CASSPYAGTGGRGYTF TGTGCCAGCAGCCCGTACGCCGGGACAGGGGGCCGGGGCTACACCTTC
TRBJ1-2 TRBV28 NA once CASSQGGYTF TGTGCCAGCAGTCAGGGGGGCTACACCTTC
TRBJ2-2 TRBV19 TRBD1 NA CASSMRQGQRPGELFF TGTGCCAGTAGTATGAGACAGGGGCAACGTCCAGGGGAGCTGTTTTTT
TRBJ2-1 TRBV18 TRBD2 NA CASSPPGVLATYNEQFF TGTGCCAGCTCACCACCTGGAGTACTAGCGACCTACAATGAGCAGTTCTTC
TRBJ1-6 TRBV6-5 TRBD1 NA CASSHTGDSPLHF TGTGCCAGCAGCCACACAGGGGACTCACCCCTCCACTTT
TRBJ2-5 TRBV11-2 NA NA CASSPWDTGGETQYF TGTGCCAGCAGCCCGTGGGACACGGGAGGAGAGACCCAGTACTTC
TRBJ2-7 TRBV19 NA few CASSLTTGYEQYF TGTGCCAGTAGTCTCACGACGGGCTACGAGCAGTACTTC
TRBJ1-2 TRBV6-1 NA NA CASSEVLAGIGYGYTF TGTGCCAGCAGTGAAGTATTGGCAGGGATAGGATATGGCTACACCTTC
TRBJ2-7 TRBV3-1/TRBV3-2 TRBD1 NA CASSHHKRDRGYEQYF TGTGCCAGCAGCCACCACAAGAGGGACAGGGGATACGAGCAGTACTTC
TRBJ2-7 TRBV30 NA NA CAWSQGNYEQYF TGTGCCTGGAGTCAGGGGAACTACGAGCAGTACTTC
TRBJ2-1 TRBV3-1/TRBV3-2 NA NA CASSQGIGLFNEQFF TGTGCCAGCAGCCAAGGAATTGGACTCTTCAATGAGCAGTTCTTC
TRBJ1-4 TRBV10-3 NA NA CAPSSATNEKLFF TGTGCCCCTTCCTCTGCAACTAATGAAAAACTGTTTTTT
TRBJ1-5 TRBV28 NA NA CASSSTDPNQPQHF TGTGCCAGCAGCTCGACAGACCCTAATCAGCCCCAGCATTTT
TRBJ1-2 TRBV7-2 NA NA CASSTGRTLVGYTF TGTGCCAGCAGCACGGGGAGGACCCTAGTTGGCTACACCTTC
TRBJ2-5 TRBV7-9 TRBD1 NA CASSPAWGQGGQETQYF TGTGCCAGCAGCCCTGCCTGGGGACAGGGAGGGCAAGAGACCCAGTACTTC
TRBJ2-3 TRBV18 NA NA CASSPELGSGNTQYF TGTGCCAGCTCACCCGAGCTGGGGTCCGGGAATACGCAGTATTTT
TRBJ1-1 TRBV6-6 NA NA CASSSADRRAFF TGTGCCAGCAGTTCCGCAGACAGAAGGGCTTTCTTT
TRBJ1-2 TRBV15 NA NA CATSRVLDSYYGYTF TGTGCCACCAGCAGAGTTCTAGACAGTTACTATGGCTACACCTTC
TRBJ1-1 TRBV9 NA NA CASSVQIDGVNTEAFF TGTGCCAGCAGCGTACAGATAGACGGAGTGAACACTGAAGCTTTCTTT
TRBJ1-3 TRBV7-9 TRBD1 once CASSAGTGFGNTIYF TGTGCCAGCAGCGCCGGGACAGGGTTTGGAAACACCATATATTTT
TRBJ1-5 TRBV28 TRBD1 NA CASRRQGGNQPQHF TGTGCCAGCCGTCGACAGGGTGGTAATCAGCCCCAGCATTTT
TRBJ2-3 TRBV5-1 TRBD2 NA CATQVGSGGSSQYF TGCGCCACCCAGGTTGGTAGCGGGGGGTCTTCGCAGTATTTT
TRBJ2-6 TRBV19 TRBD1 NA CASSTRDRGAGANVLTF TGTGCCAGTAGTACAAGGGACAGGGGAGCTGGGGCCAACGTCCTGACTTTC
TRBJ1-5 TRBV6-2/TRBV6-3 NA NA CASSPRTPRSSNQPQHF TGTGCCAGCAGTCCCCGGACACCACGGTCTAGCAATCAGCCCCAGCATTTT
TRBJ2-7 TRBV19 TRBD2 NA CASSTTSGTYEQYF TGTGCCAGTAGTACAACTAGCGGGACCTACGAGCAGTACTTC
TRBJ2-3 TRBV11-2 NA NA CASSRGDTQYF TGTGCCAGCAGTCGAGGAGATACGCAGTATTTT
TRBJ2-5 TRBV4-2 NA NA CASSQGGGRVVSETQYF TGTGCCAGCAGCCAAGGGGGGGGCAGGGTGGTCAGCGAGACCCAGTACTTC
TRBJ2-7 TRBV10-2 TRBD1 NA CASRPSGTGGYEQYF TGCGCCAGCAGGCCATCCGGGACAGGGGGCTACGAGCAGTACTTC
TRBJ2-7 TRBV28 TRBD2 NA CASSQNRWTSGFYEQYF TGTGCCAGCAGTCAAAACCGCTGGACTAGCGGATTCTACGAGCAGTACTTC
TRBJ2-7 TRBV28 NA NA CASSPHGGEQYF TGTGCCAGCAGTCCCCATGGGGGGGAGCAGTACTTC
TRBJ1-4 TRBV7-2 NA NA CASSLGRGEKLFF TGTGCCAGCAGCTTGGGCCGGGGTGAAAAACTGTTTTTT
TRBJ1-1 TRBV29-1 NA NA CSVESPTEAFF TGCAGCGTTGAAAGCCCCACTGAAGCTTTCTTT
TRBJ2-1 TRBV11-2 TRBD1 NA CASTSAGTVYNEQFF TGTGCCAGCACCTCCGCCGGGACAGTCTACAATGAGCAGTTCTTC
TRBJ1-4 TRBV10-3 TRBD1 NA CAIRGTDEKLFF TGTGCCATCAGGGGGACAGATGAAAAACTGTTTTTT
TRBJ2-3 TRBV29-1 TRBD2 NA CSVDGGLAWDTQYF TGCAGCGTTGACGGGGGACTAGCGTGGGATACGCAGTATTTT
TRBJ1-5 TRBV2 NA NA CASSLQIQPQHF TGTGCCAGCAGTTTGCAGATCCAGCCCCAGCATTTT
TRBJ2-5 TRBV9 NA NA CASSVWQSSGETQYF TGTGCCAGCAGCGTATGGCAGAGTTCAGGGGAGACCCAGTACTTC
TRBJ2-1 TRBV11-1 TRBD2 NA CASSLARTSGVYNEQFF TGTGCCAGCAGCTTAGCGCGGACTAGCGGAGTTTACAATGAGCAGTTCTTC
TRBJ1-2 TRBV5-4 TRBD1 NA CASSSEPGTAYGYTF TGTGCCAGCAGCTCAGAACCCGGGACAGCATATGGCTACACCTTC
TRBJ2-7 TRBV4-2 TRBD2 NA CASSKSGGASYEQYF TGTGCCAGCAGCAAAAGCGGGGGGGCCTCCTACGAGCAGTACTTC